What follows describes a single T cell receptor (beta chain). As yet, its antigen is unknown. The germline V gene encodes CDR1 SGHTS and CDR2 YDEGEE. Trimming stripped 5 bases from V and 7 bases from J, with 12 bases between. The CDR3 extends over 12 amino acids. The data were obtained in a study of long-term antiretroviral therapy in people with HIV. Study results and caveats: Pre-ART clonal expansions dominated every time point's repertoire. HIV repertoires had narrower CDR3 length ranges than controls. ART adherence, viral resistance and therapy changes went undocumented.

Survey level was the resolution at which the v3.0 immunoSEQ assay ran. This table comes from immunoSEQ multiplex PCR, and its TCRdb copy is limited to in-frame clones, with some not included. The sample includes 19,000 or so clones, 80% to 85% of them seen just once. This TCR was sampled from a middle-aged man with HIV. The chain recombines TRBV5-8 with TRBJ1-2; possibly TRBD1 for D (6 bases). Sequencing was performed on unsorted PBMCs, taken 0.3 years before starting antiretroviral therapy. In DNA form, the CDR3 reads TGTGCCAGCAGGGGCAGGGGTGGTGGCTACACCTTC. As protein: CASRGRGGGYTF. Full variable domain (remainder filled in from reference TRBV5-8 and TRBJ1-2): EAGVTQSPTHLIKTRGQQATLRCSPISGHTSVYWYQQALGLGLQFLLWYDEGEERNRGNFPPRFSGRQFPNYSSELNVNALELEDSALYLCASRGRGGGYTFGSGTRLTVV.